This TCR beta chain was profiled in a study of cytomegalovirus exposure and HLA in healthy donors. The germline CDR1 and CDR2 sequences are SGHTA and FQGNSA. Trimming shortened V by 0 bases and J by 2 bases, and 8 bases separated the two germline ends. The CDR3 sequence is 15 residues long. This clone was picked up a small number of times. The PCR contained 60 Vbeta and 13 Jbeta primers. In the original analysis: Later, an analysis found approximately 80 million unique TCR beta chains, and 8.5 million to 12 million of these were shared. Sequencing was performed with immunoSEQ multiplex PCR; in TCRdb, only in-frame clones are kept and a portion is missing. For V, J and clone size, that table is used; D and trimming come from the DNA. The table includes over 150,000 clones, approximately 67% detected once.

This clonotype was sampled from a woman aged 18-29 years in good health and CMV-seropositive. The sequencing sample was made of PBMCs. This sequence joins TRBV7-2 and TRBJ1-3; unclear D gene. The chain's CDR3 is CASSLAVWPGNTIYF. CDR3 nucleotide sequence: TGTGCCAGCAGCTTAGCTGTGTGGCCTGGAAACACCATATATTTT.